This T cell receptor beta chain appears in the sequencing data of a study of OX40 agonist ivuxolimab in advanced cancers. On the study more broadly: Age averaged around 58 years (range about 20 to 79), and more than 80% were male.

There are 14 residues in the CDR3. J lost 4 bases, V lost 4 bases, and 7 bases had no gene match. Germline CDR1 reads LNHDA; CDR2 reads SQIVND (reference sequence). Notes on the study in general: The work left the antigen specificity of expanded peripheral T cells undetermined. CD4+ and CD8+ T cells in blood underwent clonal expansion by week 6 at 0.1 to 3.0 mg/kg. Low clonal expansion, among the lowest seen, marked partial responders at 0.1-3.0 mg/kg.

The data were produced by immunoSEQ multiplex PCR, yet TCRdb's version contains in-frame clones alone and is incomplete. Seen here are under 30,000 clones, more than 60% observed once, and the top ten hold 12% to 15%. Concerning this clone itself: Its target is unknown.

The clonotype originates from an adult with an advanced solid tumor such as melanoma, head and neck, liver or kidney cancer. The source material was CD4+ or CD8+ T cells sorted from blood, sampled in a trial of the OX40 agonist ivuxolimab. This sequence joins TRBV19 and TRBJ2-7; TRBD1 matches 7 bases. The CDR3 nucleotides are TGTGCCAGTAGTACCGGGACAGCTCGGTACGAGCAGTACTTC. It translates to CASSTGTARYEQYF.